The 25 T cell receptor beta chains below all came from one sample that was sequenced in a study of blood T cell repertoires in COVID-19. Here immunoSEQ multiplex PCR was the method, and the copy in TCRdb shows in-frame clones only, minus some. Found here are fewer than 450,000 clones, around nine tenths of them singletons; the top ten hold just under 7.5%. Source material: peripheral blood. The receptors here all came from a woman in her 70s with COVID-19, enrolled during active disease.

V usage is TRBV7-6 and J usage is TRBJ2-7, with no clear D. This CDR3 has 13 amino acids. Germline V gene sequence: CDR1 SGHVS, CDR2 FNYEAQ. Trimming stripped 5 bases from V and 3 bases from J, with 11 bases between. The chain's CDR3 is CASSRERGYEQYF. CDR3 in DNA: TGTGCCAGCAGCCGAGAGCGTGGCTACGAGCAGTACTTC.

The chain recombines TRBV15 with TRBJ2-3; D unresolved. V was pared by 0 bases and J by 0 bases, with 10 bases between. The CDR3 extends over 16 amino acids. CDR1 and CDR2 from the germline V gene are LNHNV and YYDKDF (reference sequence). CDR3: CATSRDVAVSTDTQYF. Here the CDR3 DNA reads TGTGCCACCAGCAGAGATGTGGCGGTTAGCACAGATACGCAGTATTTT. Filled out from reference TRBV15 and TRBJ2-3, the complete variable domain reads DAMVIQNPRYQVTQFGKPVTLSCSQTLNHNVMYWYQQKSSQAPKLLFHYYDKDFNNEADTPDNFQSRRPNTSFCFLDIRSPGLGDTAMYLCATSRDVAVSTDTQYFGPGTRLTVL.

The rearrangement joins TRBV27 to TRBJ2-1, with D tentatively TRBD2 (7 bases). V lost 8 bases to trimming and J lost 9 bases, with 17 bases between them. The CDR3 contains 13 residues. Germline CDR1 reads MNHEY; CDR2 reads SMNVEV (reference sequence). The CDR3 reads CASGRTGGSEQFF. CDR3 in DNA: TGTGCCAGCGGCCGGACGGGGGGCAGTGAGCAGTTCTTC.

V usage is TRBV19 and J usage is TRBJ1-4; 7 bases line up with TRBD1. This CDR3 contains 15 residues. Trimming took 1 base from V and 4 from J; bases not matched to a gene: 3. Per the germline V gene, CDR1 is LNHDA and CDR2 is SQIVND (reference sequence). CDR3 in DNA: TGTGCCAGTAGTATAGGAGGGGGCCTTAATGAAAAACTGTTTTTT. It codes for CASSIGGGLNEKLFF.

The rearrangement links TRBV27 to TRBJ1-1, with D possibly TRBD1 on 6 matching bases. The CDR3 contains 13 residues. With 7 bases removed from V and 1 base from J, the gap between germline ends came to 10 bases. Germline values: CDR1 MNHEY, CDR2 SMNVEV (reference sequence). The CDR3 region is CASNTGRNTEAFF. The CDR3 DNA reads TGTGCCAGCAACACAGGGCGGAACACTGAAGCTTTCTTT.

This clone was recorded a few times. The chain couples TRBV14 to TRBJ1-2; D remains ambiguous. Between the trimmed V and J ends, which lost 4 bases and 2 bases, there was a span of 14 bases. This CDR3 has 15 amino acids. Germline CDR1 SGHDN, CDR2 FVKESK. The CDR3: CASSPTGVLNYGYTF. In DNA form, the CDR3 reads TGTGCCAGCAGCCCGACCGGGGTGTTGAACTATGGCTACACCTTC.

CDR3 sequence reads: CASSQEGGGYTF. The CDR3 DNA reads TGTGCCAGCAGCCAAGAGGGAGGAGGCTACACCTTC. The chain has TRBV3-1 (or the pseudogene TRBV3-2) and TRBJ1-2, with D hard to call. The CDR3 sequence is 12 residues long. Trimming removed 0 bases at V and 8 bases at J, with 7 bases between. Germline assignment: CDR1 LGHDT and CDR2 YNNKEL (reference sequence).

J is TRBJ1-1 and V is TRBV7-9, with D possibly matching TRBD1 (5 bases). The length of the CDR3 is 12 residues. In germline, CDR1 is SEHNR, CDR2 FQNEAQ (reference sequence). Trimming pared 5 bases from V and 11 bases from J, leaving 15 bases between. The CDR3 DNA reads TGTGCCAGCAGCCTACAAGCAGGGTGGGCTTTCTTT. The encoded protein is CASSLQAGWAFF. Complete variable domain (other parts from reference TRBV7-9 and TRBJ1-1): DTGVSQNPRHKITKRGQNVTFRCDPISEHNRLYWYRQTLGQGPEFLTYFQNEAQLEKSRLLSDRFSAERPKGSFSTLEIQRTEQGDSAMYLCASSLQAGWAFFGQGTRLTVV.

A few counts support this clone. The chain has TRBV18 and TRBJ2-2, with a tentative D call TRBD1 (6 bases). Germline V gene sequence: CDR1 KGHSH, CDR2 LQKENI. V lost 3 bases and J lost 5, with 7 bases in between. The CDR3 has 13 amino acids. The CDR3: CASSPQGTGELFF. The CDR3 bases are TGTGCCAGCTCACCTCAGGGGACCGGGGAGCTGTTTTTT.

The J gene is TRBJ1-1, the V gene TRBV27; TRBD1 matches at 12 bases. Trimming took 3 bases from V and 5 from J; bases not matched to a gene: 13. The germline CDR1 and CDR2 sequences are MNHEY and SMNVEV (reference sequence). There are 18 residues in the CDR3. CDR3 residues: CASSFNSGTGGSRTEAFF. The CDR3 DNA reads TGTGCCAGCAGTTTCAACTCCGGGACAGGGGGCTCGCGGACTGAAGCTTTCTTT.

This chain links TRBV5-6 with TRBJ1-2; D may be TRBD1 (5 bases). This CDR3 is built from 14 residues. Trimming took off 1 base at V and 1 base at J, with 8 bases between the two ends. CDR1 is SGHDT and CDR2 is YYEEEE in the germline V gene. The CDR3 loop is CASSLYRLNYGYTF. Here the CDR3 DNA reads TGTGCCAGCAGCTTGTACAGGCTTAACTATGGCTACACCTTC.

The chain combines TRBV5-6 with TRBJ2-1; 12 nucleotides agree with TRBD2. CDR3 length: 17 amino acids. Per germline, CDR1 SGHDT and CDR2 YYEEEE. J lost 3 bases, V lost 3 bases, and 7 bases had no gene match. CDR3 sequence reads: CASSSSGGARFYNEQFF. In DNA, the CDR3 is TGTGCCAGCAGCTCTAGCGGGGGGGCCCGCTTCTACAATGAGCAGTTCTTC.

This clone was detected only a few times. The genes are TRBV27 and TRBJ2-1; 11 bases are a match to TRBD2. Losses at the gene ends were 4 bases for V and 0 bases for J; bases not matched to a gene: 5. Germline CDR1 reads MNHEY; CDR2 reads SMNVEV (reference sequence). The CDR3 covers 17 residues. In DNA, the CDR3 is TGTGCCAGCAGTTCCGGGACTAGCGGCGGCTCCTACAATGAGCAGTTCTTC. Residues: CASSSGTSGGSYNEQFF.

The rearrangement uses TRBV7-2 and TRBJ2-7; possible D gene TRBD1, 7 bases. V dropped 2 bases and J dropped 0 bases, with 11 bases sitting between them. CDR3 length: 15 residues. Germline CDR1 and CDR2: SGHTA and FQGNSA. This CDR3 reads CASSLPGDSSYEQYF. CDR3 DNA: TGTGCCAGCAGCTTACCGGGGGACAGCTCCTACGAGCAGTACTTC. Full variable domain (outside the CDR3, taken from reference TRBV7-2 and TRBJ2-7): GAGVSQSPSNKVTEKGKDVELRCDPISGHTALYWYRQSLGQGLEFLIYFQGNSAPDKSGLPSDRFSAERTGGSVSTLTIQRTQQEDSAVYLCASSLPGDSSYEQYFGPGTRLTVT.

The chain uses TRBV28 and TRBJ1-5; 7 nucleotides line up with TRBD1. V was pared by 4 bases and J by 16 bases, with 19 bases of the junction left unmatched. Germline V lookup: CDR1 MDHEN, CDR2 SYDVKM. The CDR3 covers 15 residues. The CDR3 nucleotides read TGTGCCAGCAGTTCAGCGGGCCAGGGGGACAAACGTTGCCATTTT. Its translation is CASSSAGQGDKRCHF.

The V gene is TRBV4-1, the J gene TRBJ1-3, with 8 bases matching TRBD1. Trimming removed 1 base from V and 0 bases from J; junction bases left unmatched: 5. Germline V gives CDR1 MGHRA, CDR2 YSYEKL. The CDR3 extends over 17 amino acids. The DNA for the CDR3 is TGCGCCAGCAGCCAAGGGACAGGGACCGACTCTGGAAACACCATATATTTT. Amino acid sequence: CASSQGTGTDSGNTIYF.

The sample holds one count of this clone. The chain is built from TRBV7-5 and TRBJ1-2; the table names TRBD1, a call not compared with the DNA. TRBV7-5 is deemed a pseudogene. CDR3 length equals 16 residues. The DNA of the CDR3 is TGTGCCAGAAGCACTCTAACAGGGGTAGCTAACTATGGCTACACCTTC. This translates into CARSTLTGVANYGYTF.

V usage is TRBV10-2 and J usage is TRBJ1-1; 7 bases map to TRBD1. Germline CDR1 and CDR2: WSHSY and SAAADI. The CDR3 is 13 residues long. J gave up 5 bases and V 5 bases, and 5 bases lay outside the gene matches. CDR3 sequence (DNA): TGCGCCAGCAGTCTCCAGGGGGGAACTGAAGCTTTCTTT. This sequence encodes CASSLQGGTEAFF.

The CDR3 sequence: CASSLPGVEQYF. The CDR3 nucleotides are TGTGCCAGCAGCTTGCCAGGGGTTGAGCAGTACTTC. The rearrangement joins TRBV5-6 to TRBJ2-7, with D possibly TRBD1 on 6 matching bases. The germline V and J ends were trimmed by 1 base and 7 bases, with 9 bases remaining between them. The germline CDR1 and CDR2 sequences are SGHDT and YYEEEE. The length of the CDR3 is 12 residues.

Only one count was recorded for this clone. The V call is TRBV4-1, the J call TRBJ2-3; TRBD2 matches at 10 bases. The V gene end was trimmed by 6 bases and the J gene end by 3 bases; junction bases not matched to a gene: 3. Germline CDR1 and CDR2: MGHRA and YSYEKL. CDR3 length: 14 amino acids. This CDR3 is CASRRAGGTDTQYF. In DNA form, the CDR3 reads TGCGCCAGCAGGAGAGCGGGGGGGACAGATACGCAGTATTTT.

J is TRBJ2-7 and V is TRBV19; D uncertain. With 5 bases removed from V and 6 bases from J, the gap between germline ends came to 14 bases. The CDR3 extends over 13 amino acids. The germline V gene has CDR1 LNHDA and CDR2 SQIVND (reference sequence). The CDR3 DNA sequence: TGTGCCAGTAGTCCCACCGGTCTGAGCGAGCAGTACTTC. Translated, it gives CASSPTGLSEQYF.

This chain joins TRBV4-2 and TRBJ1-4; D perhaps matches TRBD1 (6 bases). Looked up from germline, CDR1 is LGHNA and CDR2 is YNFKEQ. V lost 5 bases to trimming and J lost 9 bases, with 22 bases between them. This CDR3 spans 16 amino acids. CDR3 amino acids: CASSVYADSSVKKLFF. The CDR3 bases are TGTGCCAGCAGCGTTTACGCGGACAGCTCCGTTAAAAAACTGTTTTTT.

V gene TRBV12-3 or TRBV12-4 combines with J gene TRBJ1-2; no firm D call. The CDR3 loop spans 11 amino acids. V lost 8 bases to trimming and J lost 4 bases, with 8 bases between them. The CDR3 region has the DNA TGTGCCAGCCTCGGTGCCTATGGCTACACCTTC. Its protein product is CASLGAYGYTF.

DNA for the CDR3: TGTGCCAGCATCCCAGACAGGGAAGACGAAAAACTGTTTTTT. This codes for CASIPDREDEKLFF. The chain employs TRBV5-8 and TRBJ1-4; 7 bases align to TRBD1. CDR3 length: 14 amino acids. Germline values: CDR1 SGHTS, CDR2 YDEGEE. The trim removed 6 bases at V and 8 bases at J, leaving 10 bases unmatched.

The chain uses TRBV14 and TRBJ2-3; no clear D gene. The germline V gene encodes CDR1 SGHDN and CDR2 FVKESK. This CDR3 contains 15 residues. V was trimmed by 3 bases and J by 3 bases, leaving 13 bases between them. This CDR3 reads CASSQSLSLTDTQYF. The CDR3 bases are TGTGCCAGCAGCCAGAGTTTGAGCTTGACAGATACGCAGTATTTT.